Reported below is one TCR beta chain. The target of this receptor is not known. No base-level quality is on record; no much larger clone is a single base apart. This specimen comes from a study of T cells in localized non-small cell lung cancer (TCRdb year 2020). At the level of the whole study: Comparing tumors with uninvolved tumor-adjacent lungs, the study looked at the T cell repertoires of hundreds of patients with early-stage NSCLC. All 230 or so NSCLC patients in the cohort were treatment-naive and had localized lung tumors that were resected. NSCLC patients had a mean age of approximately 66 years, and more than 120 were male and about a hundred female. General conclusions and limits of the study: Of the top 100 tumor clones, a median of around 57 were detected in paired uninvolved adjacent lung; under 35 were also among that lung's top 100. The highest T cell clonality was observed in uninvolved tumor-adjacent lung, where clonality exceeded that of tumor, suggesting that antigenic responses were more focused in uninvolved tumor-adjacent lung. Because the study design was exploratory, TCR variables were selected using unadjusted p-values without false-discovery rate correction. Longer overall survival was associated with higher blood T cell density, whereas shorter survival was associated with higher adjacent-lung clonality. Multi-region tumor sequencing was not performed, so intratumor heterogeneity could not be excluded.

Germline trimming: 2 bases from V, 4 bases from J; junction bases outside gene matches: 11. According to the germline V gene (reference sequence), CDR1 reads LNHNV and CDR2 reads YYDKDF. The CDR3, from cysteine to phenylalanine, totals 18 residues. Kept here is only the CDR3 DNA, which spans 54 bases and is read in frame from base 1. At diagnosis, peripheral blood, uninvolved tumor-adjacent lung and tumor were collected and stored as a combination of fresh-frozen and FFPE material. Blood samples were analyzed as peripheral blood mononuclear cells for TCR repertoire profiling. The immunoSEQ Assay was used to sequence TCR beta CDR3 regions from DNA. As for the authors' bioinformatics: T cell density was computed as TCR beta template counts normalized to usable DNA estimated by amplifying housekeeping genes. Richness was estimated using the preseqR package, with extrapolation to 400,000 templates for PBMC samples and to 120,000 templates for tissue samples. Clonality was calculated as one minus Pielou's evenness. To identify tissue-enriched TCRs, differential abundance testing was run on productive amino-acid clonotypes with a minimum total count of 5 and an alpha of 0.1. The Jaccard Index and the Morisita Overlap Index were used to measure repertoire overlap between compartments. GLIPH grouped TCR beta CDR3s together with public tetramer-defined viral CDR3s, and a viral motif had to include at least three viral sequences and also show V-gene enrichment. TCRdb took this table from immuneACCESS and kept in-frame rearrangements with V and J called. Such tables lack part of the clones; where checked against another copy, unresolved V genes explain under half of the gap, and the rest is unexplained. That table is the source of V, J and clone size, and D and trimming were worked out from the DNA. The sample table contains 90,000 or so clones; only one count was recorded for approximately 86% of them. 15% of the sample comes from the top ten.

This clonotype was obtained from a man aged 35 to 70 with stage I squamous cell lung carcinoma. The sample was peripheral blood, taken before any cancer treatment. The sequence joins TRBV15 to TRBJ1-5; TRBD1 matches 10 bases in the middle. The bases read TGTGCCACCAGCAGAACCTACGGGACAGGGGATCCTAATCAGCCCCAGCATTTT. The resulting protein is CATSRTYGTGDPNQPQHF.